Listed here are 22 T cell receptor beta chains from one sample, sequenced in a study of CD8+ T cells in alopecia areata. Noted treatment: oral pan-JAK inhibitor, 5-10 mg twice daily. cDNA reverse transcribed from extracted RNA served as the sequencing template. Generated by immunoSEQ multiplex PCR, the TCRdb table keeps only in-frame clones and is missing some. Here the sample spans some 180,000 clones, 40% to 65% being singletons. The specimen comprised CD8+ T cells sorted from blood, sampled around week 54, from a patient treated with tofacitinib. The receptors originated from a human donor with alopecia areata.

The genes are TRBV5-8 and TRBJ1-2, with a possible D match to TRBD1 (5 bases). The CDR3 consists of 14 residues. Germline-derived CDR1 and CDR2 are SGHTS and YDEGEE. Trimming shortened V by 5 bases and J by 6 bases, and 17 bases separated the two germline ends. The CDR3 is CASSRELGGNGYTF. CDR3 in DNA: TGTGCCAGCAGTCGGGAACTCGGGGGGAATGGCTACACCTTC.

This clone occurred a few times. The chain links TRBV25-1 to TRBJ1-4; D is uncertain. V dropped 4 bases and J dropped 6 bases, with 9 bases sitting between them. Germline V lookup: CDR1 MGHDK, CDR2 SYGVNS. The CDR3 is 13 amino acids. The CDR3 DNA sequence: TGTGCCAGCAGTGCAGGCGTATATGAAAAACTGTTTTTT. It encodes CASSAGVYEKLFF.

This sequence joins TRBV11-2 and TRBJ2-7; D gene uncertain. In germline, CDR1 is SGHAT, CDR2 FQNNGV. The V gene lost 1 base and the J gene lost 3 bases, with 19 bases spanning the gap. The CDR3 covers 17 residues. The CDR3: CASSLVAPGLGGYEQYF. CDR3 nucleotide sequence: TGTGCCAGCAGCTTAGTAGCCCCCGGGCTAGGCGGCTACGAGCAGTACTTC.

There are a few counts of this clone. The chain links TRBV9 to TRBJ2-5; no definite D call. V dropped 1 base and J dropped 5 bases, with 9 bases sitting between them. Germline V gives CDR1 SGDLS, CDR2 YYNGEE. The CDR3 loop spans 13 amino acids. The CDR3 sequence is CASSVWLGETQYF. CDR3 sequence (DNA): TGTGCCAGCAGCGTATGGTTGGGCGAGACCCAGTACTTC.

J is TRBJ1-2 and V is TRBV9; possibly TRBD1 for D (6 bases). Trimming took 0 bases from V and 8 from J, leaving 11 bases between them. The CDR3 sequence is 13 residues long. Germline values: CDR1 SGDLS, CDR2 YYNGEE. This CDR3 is CASSVEGQWGYTF. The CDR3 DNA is TGTGCCAGCAGCGTAGAGGGACAATGGGGCTACACCTTC.

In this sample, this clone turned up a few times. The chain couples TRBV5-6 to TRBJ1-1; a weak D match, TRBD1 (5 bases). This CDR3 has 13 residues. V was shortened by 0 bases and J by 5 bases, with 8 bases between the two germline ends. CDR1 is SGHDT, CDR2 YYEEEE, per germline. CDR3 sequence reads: CASSLVRGTEAFF. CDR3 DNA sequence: TGTGCCAGCAGCTTGGTCCGGGGGACTGAAGCTTTCTTT.

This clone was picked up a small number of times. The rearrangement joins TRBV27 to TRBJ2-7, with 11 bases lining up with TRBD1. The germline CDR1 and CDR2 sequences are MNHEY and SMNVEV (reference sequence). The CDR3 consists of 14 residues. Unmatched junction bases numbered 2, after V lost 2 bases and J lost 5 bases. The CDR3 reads CASSLGTGGNEQYF. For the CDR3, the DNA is TGTGCCAGCAGTTTAGGGACAGGGGGTAACGAGCAGTACTTC.

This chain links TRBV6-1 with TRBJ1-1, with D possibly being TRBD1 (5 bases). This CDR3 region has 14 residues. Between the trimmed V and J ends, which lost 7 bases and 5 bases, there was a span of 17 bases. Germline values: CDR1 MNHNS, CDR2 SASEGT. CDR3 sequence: CASNPAGGRTEAFF. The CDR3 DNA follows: TGTGCCAGCAACCCCGCGGGGGGGAGGACTGAAGCTTTCTTT.

CDR3 region: CASSQDYGSLETQYF. DNA of the CDR3: TGTGCCAGCAGCCAAGATTACGGCTCTCTAGAGACCCAGTACTTC. The rearrangement links TRBV4-2 to TRBJ2-5; the D is unclear. CDR1 is LGHNA, CDR2 YNFKEQ, per germline. V was shortened by 0 bases and J by 4 bases, with 12 bases between the two germline ends. The CDR3 is made up of 15 amino acids.

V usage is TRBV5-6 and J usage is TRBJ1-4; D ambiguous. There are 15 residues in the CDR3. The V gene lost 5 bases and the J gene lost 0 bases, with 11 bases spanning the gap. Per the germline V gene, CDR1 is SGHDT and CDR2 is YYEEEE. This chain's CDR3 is CASSYDTATNEKLFF. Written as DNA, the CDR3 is TGTGCCAGCAGTTACGACACTGCAACTAATGAAAAACTGTTTTTT.

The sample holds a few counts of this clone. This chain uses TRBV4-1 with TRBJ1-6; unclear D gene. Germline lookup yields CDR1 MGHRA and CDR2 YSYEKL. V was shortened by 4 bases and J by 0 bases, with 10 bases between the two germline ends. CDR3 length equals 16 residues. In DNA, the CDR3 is TGCGCCAGCAGCCTACAACAGAGCTCCTATAATTCACCCCTCCACTTT. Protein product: CASSLQQSSYNSPLHF.

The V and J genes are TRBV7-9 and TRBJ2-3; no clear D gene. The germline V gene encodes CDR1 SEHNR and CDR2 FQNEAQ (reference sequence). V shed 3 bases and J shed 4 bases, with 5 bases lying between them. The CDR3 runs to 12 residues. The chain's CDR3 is CASSFGSDTQYF. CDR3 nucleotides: TGTGCCAGCAGCTTCGGGTCAGATACGCAGTATTTT.

CDR3 bases: TGTGCCAGCAGTTCGCAGGGAAGGGAGACCCAGTACTTC. It specifies CASSSQGRETQYF. This sequence joins TRBV6-1 and TRBJ2-5; TRBD1 might be the D (5 bases). The CDR3 consists of 13 residues. CDR1 MNHNS and CDR2 SASEGT come from the germline V gene. Trimming took 5 bases from V and 5 from J, leaving 12 bases between them.

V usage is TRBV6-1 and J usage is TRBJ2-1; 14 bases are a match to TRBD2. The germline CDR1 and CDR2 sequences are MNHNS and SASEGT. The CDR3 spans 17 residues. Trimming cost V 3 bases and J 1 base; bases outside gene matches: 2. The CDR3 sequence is CASSETSGGASYNEQFF. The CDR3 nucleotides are TGTGCCAGCAGTGAGACTAGCGGGGGGGCGTCCTACAATGAGCAGTTCTTC.

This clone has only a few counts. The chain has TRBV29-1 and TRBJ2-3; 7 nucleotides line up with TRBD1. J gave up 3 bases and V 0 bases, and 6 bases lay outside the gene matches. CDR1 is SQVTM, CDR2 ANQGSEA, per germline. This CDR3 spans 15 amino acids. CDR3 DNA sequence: TGCAGCGTTGAAGATCAGGGGGTAAATACAGATACGCAGTATTTT. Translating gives CSVEDQGVNTDTQYF.

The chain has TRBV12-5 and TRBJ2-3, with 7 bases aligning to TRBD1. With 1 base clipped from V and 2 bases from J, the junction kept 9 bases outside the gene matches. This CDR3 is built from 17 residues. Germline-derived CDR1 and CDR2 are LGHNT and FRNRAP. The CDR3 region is CASGLGKGASPTDTQYF. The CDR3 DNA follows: TGTGCTAGTGGTTTGGGAAAGGGGGCAAGTCCCACAGATACGCAGTATTTT.

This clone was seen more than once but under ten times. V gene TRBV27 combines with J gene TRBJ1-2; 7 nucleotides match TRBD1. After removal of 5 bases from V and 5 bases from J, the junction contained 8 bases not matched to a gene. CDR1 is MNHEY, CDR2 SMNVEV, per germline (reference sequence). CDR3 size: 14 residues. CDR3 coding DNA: TGTGCCAGCAGTCCAAGGGACAGCCGGTATGGCTACACCTTC. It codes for CASSPRDSRYGYTF.

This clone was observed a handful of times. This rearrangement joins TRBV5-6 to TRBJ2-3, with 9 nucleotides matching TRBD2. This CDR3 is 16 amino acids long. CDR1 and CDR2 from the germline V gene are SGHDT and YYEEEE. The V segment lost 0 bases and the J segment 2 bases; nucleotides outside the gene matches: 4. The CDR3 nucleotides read TGTGCCAGCAGCTTGGGACTAGCGGAACTCACAGATACGCAGTATTTT. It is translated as CASSLGLAELTDTQYF.

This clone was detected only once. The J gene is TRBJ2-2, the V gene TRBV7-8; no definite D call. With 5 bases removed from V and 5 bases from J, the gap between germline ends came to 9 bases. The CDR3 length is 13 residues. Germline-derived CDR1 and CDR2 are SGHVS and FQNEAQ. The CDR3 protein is CASSPRVTGELFF. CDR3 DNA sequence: TGTGCCAGCAGCCCCCGAGTTACCGGGGAGCTGTTTTTT.

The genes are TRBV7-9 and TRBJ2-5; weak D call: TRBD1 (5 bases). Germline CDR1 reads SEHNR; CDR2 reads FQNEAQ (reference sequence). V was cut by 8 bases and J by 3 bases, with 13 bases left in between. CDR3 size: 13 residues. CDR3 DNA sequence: TGTGCCAGCGGGCAGGGCGTCAAAGAGACCCAGTACTTC. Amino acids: CASGQGVKETQYF.

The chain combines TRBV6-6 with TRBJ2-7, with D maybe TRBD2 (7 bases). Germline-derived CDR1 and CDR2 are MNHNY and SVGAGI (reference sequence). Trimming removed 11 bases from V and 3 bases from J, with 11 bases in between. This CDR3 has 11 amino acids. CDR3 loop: CAGGGGYEQYF. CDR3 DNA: TGTGCCGGGGGAGGGGGCTACGAGCAGTACTTC.

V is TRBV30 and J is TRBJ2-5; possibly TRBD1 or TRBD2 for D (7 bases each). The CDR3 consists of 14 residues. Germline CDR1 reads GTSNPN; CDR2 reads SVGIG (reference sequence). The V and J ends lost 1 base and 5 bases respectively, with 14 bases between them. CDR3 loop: CAWSGHRGGETQYF. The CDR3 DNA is TGTGCCTGGAGTGGCCACAGGGGAGGGGAGACCCAGTACTTC. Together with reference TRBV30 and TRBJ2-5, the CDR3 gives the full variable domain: SQTIHQWPATLVQPVGSPLSLECTVEGTSNPNLYWYRQAAGRGLQLLFYSVGIGQISSEVPQNLSASRPQDRQFILSSKKLLLSDSGFYLCAWSGHRGGETQYFGPGTRLLVL.